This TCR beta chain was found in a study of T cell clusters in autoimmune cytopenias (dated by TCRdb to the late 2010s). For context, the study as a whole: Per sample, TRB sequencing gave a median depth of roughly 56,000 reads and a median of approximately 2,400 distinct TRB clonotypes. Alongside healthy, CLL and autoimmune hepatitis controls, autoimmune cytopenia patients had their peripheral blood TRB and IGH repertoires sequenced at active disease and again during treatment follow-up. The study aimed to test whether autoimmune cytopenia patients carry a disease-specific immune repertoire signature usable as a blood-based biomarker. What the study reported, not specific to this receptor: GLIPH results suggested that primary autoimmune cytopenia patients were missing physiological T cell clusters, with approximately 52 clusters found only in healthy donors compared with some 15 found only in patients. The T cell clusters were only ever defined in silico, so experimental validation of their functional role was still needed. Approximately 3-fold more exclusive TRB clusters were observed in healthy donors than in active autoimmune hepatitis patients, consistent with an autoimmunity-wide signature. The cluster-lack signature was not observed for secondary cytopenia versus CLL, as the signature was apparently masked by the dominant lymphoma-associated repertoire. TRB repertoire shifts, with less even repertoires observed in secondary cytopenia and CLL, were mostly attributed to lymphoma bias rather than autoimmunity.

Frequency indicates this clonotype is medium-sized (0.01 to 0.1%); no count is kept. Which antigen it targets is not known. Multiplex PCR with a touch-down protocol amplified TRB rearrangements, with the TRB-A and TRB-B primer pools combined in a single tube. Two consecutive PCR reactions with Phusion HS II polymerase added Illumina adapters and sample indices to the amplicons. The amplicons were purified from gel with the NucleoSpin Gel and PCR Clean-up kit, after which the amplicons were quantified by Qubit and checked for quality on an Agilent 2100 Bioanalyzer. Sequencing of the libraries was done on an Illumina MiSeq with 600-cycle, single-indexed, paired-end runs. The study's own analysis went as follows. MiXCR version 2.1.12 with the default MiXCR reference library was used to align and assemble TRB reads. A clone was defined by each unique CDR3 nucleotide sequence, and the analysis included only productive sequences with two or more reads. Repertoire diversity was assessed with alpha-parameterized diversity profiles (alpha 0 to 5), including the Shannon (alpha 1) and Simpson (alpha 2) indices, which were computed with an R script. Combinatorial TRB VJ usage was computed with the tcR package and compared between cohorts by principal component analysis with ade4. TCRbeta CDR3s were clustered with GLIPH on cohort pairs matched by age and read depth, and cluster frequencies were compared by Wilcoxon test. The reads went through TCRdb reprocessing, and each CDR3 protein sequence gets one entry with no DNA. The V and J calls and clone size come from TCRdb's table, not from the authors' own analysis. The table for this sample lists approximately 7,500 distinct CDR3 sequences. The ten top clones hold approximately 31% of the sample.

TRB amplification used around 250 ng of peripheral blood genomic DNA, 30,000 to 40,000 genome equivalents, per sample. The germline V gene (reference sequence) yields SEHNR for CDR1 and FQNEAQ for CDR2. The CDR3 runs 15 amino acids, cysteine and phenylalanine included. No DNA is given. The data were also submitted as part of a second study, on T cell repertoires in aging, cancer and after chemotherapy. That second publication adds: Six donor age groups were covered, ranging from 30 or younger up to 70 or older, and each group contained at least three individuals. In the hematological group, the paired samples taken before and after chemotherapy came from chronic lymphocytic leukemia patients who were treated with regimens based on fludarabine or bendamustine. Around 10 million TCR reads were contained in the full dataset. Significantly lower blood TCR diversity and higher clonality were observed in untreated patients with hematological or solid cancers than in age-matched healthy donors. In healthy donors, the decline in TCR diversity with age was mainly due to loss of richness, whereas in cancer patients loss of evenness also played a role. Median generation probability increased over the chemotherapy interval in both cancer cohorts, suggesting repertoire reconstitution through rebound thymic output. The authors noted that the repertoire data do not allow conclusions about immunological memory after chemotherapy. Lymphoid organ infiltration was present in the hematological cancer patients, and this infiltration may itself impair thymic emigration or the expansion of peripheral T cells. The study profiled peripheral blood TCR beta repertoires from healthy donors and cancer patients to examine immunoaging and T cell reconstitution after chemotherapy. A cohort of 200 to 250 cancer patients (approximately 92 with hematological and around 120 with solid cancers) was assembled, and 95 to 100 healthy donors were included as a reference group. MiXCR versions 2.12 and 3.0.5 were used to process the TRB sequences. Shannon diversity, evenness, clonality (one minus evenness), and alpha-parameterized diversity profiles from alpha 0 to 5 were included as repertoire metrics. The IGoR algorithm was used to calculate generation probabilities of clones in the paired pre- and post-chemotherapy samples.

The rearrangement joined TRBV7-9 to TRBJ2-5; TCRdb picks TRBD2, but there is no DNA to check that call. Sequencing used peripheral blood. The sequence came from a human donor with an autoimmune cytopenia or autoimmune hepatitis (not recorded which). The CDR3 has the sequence CASSLTSGNQETQYF.